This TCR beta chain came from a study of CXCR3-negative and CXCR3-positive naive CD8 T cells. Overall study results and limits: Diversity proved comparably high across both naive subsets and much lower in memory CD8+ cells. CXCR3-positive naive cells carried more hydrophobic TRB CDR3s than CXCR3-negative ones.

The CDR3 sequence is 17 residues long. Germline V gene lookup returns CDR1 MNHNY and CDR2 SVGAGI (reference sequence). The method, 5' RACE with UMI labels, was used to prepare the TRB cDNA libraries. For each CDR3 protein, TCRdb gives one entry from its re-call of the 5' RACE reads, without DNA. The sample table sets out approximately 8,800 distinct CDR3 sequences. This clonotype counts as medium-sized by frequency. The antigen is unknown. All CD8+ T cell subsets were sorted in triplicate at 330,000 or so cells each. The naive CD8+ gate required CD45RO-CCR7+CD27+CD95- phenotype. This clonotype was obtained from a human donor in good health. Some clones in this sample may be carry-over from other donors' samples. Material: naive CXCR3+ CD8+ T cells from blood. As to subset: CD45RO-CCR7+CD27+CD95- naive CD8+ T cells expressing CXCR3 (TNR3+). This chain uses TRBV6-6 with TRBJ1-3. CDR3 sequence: CASSYSNEGISGNTIYF.